These 31 T cell receptor beta chains share one sample of origin, sequenced in a study of cytomegalovirus exposure and HLA in healthy donors (dated by TCRdb to the late 2010s). Library preparation employed the immunoSEQ multiplex PCR assay. The multiplex PCR relied on a mix of 60 forward primers for TCR Vbeta segments and 13 reverse primers for TCR Jbeta segments. This immuneACCESS table, as held by TCRdb, lists in-frame sequences with V and J called but not all clones. Of the missing ones, under half trace to an unresolved V gene in checked studies; the others have no known cause. The sample records 150,000 or so clones, about 68% of which are singletons. Of the sample, 2.1% is held by the ten largest clones. The sequencing sample was made of PBMCs. Receptors were obtained from a man aged 30-40 years in good health and CMV-seronegative.

The chain joins TRBV28 to TRBJ2-7, with 7 bases matching TRBD1. This CDR3 has 14 residues. CDR1 is MDHEN, CDR2 SYDVKM, per germline. V dropped 5 bases and J dropped 0; count of bases not matched to a gene: 4. The CDR3 DNA reads as TGTGCCAGCAGTCCCGGGGACAGCTCCTACGAGCAGTACTTC. Amino acid sequence: CASSPGDSSYEQYF.

The chain carries TRBV28 and TRBJ2-1; possible D gene TRBD2, 6 bases. Trimming removed 5 bases from V and 5 bases from J, with 13 bases in between. The length of the CDR3 is 14 residues. CDR1 is MDHEN, CDR2 SYDVKM, per germline. Here the CDR3 reads CASSPPRRDNEQFF. CDR3 coding DNA: TGTGCCAGCAGTCCTCCTAGGAGGGACAATGAGCAGTTCTTC.

The chain carries TRBV6-5 and TRBJ1-2; D might be TRBD1 (6 bases). Looked up from germline, CDR1 is MNHEY and CDR2 is SVGAGI. Trimming stripped 2 bases from V and 2 bases from J, with 12 bases between. CDR3 size: 15 residues. The CDR3 here is CASSYGRGYNYGYTF. Written as DNA, the CDR3 is TGTGCCAGCAGTTACGGCAGGGGTTACAACTATGGCTACACCTTC.

The chain combines TRBV4-2 with TRBJ1-6; 7 bases align to TRBD1. The CDR3 is 15 amino acids. Germline V gene lookup returns CDR1 LGHNA and CDR2 YNFKEQ. The J segment lost 5 bases and the V segment lost 4 bases, leaving 5 bases of the junction unmatched. The CDR3 nucleotides are TGTGCCAGCAGCCTGCGGACAGGTGATAATTCACCCCTCCACTTT. Translated, it gives CASSLRTGDNSPLHF.

The rearrangement uses TRBV27 and TRBJ2-7; D not resolved. Germline assignment: CDR1 MNHEY and CDR2 SMNVEV (reference sequence). Trimming shortened V by 3 bases and J by 3 bases, and 6 bases separated the two germline ends. The length of the CDR3 is 12 residues. CDR3 nucleotide sequence: TGTGCCAGCAGTTTCAACAGCTACGAGCAGTACTTC. Encoded protein: CASSFNSYEQYF.

This chain connects TRBV21-1 to TRBJ1-2; TRBD1 reflects the table's D call only, with no check against the DNA. TRBV21-1 is termed a pseudogene. CDR3 size: 16 residues. The CDR3 here is CASSKVGTGLNYGYTF. The CDR3 region has the DNA TGTGCCAGCAGCAAAGTTGGGACAGGGCTTAACTATGGCTACACCTTC.

The chain couples TRBV27 to TRBJ2-3, with 10 positions matching TRBD2. CDR1 is MNHEY, CDR2 SMNVEV, per germline (reference sequence). The CDR3 spans 17 residues. V shed 2 bases and J 3 bases; nucleotides not matched to a gene: 8. The CDR3 DNA reads TGTGCCAGCAGTTTAAGCGGGGGGGCCTCAAAAACAGATACGCAGTATTTT. This encodes CASSLSGGASKTDTQYF.

The V and J genes are TRBV25-1 and TRBJ2-3; a possible D gene is TRBD1 (5 bases). The CDR3 is 16 amino acids. V lost 0 bases and J lost 2, with 12 bases in between. Per the germline V gene, CDR1 is MGHDK and CDR2 is SYGVNS. The CDR3 loop reads CASSEYDSGATDTQYF. In DNA, the CDR3 is TGTGCCAGCAGTGAATATGACTCTGGGGCCACAGATACGCAGTATTTT.

The chain links TRBV6-6 to TRBJ1-1, with D tentatively TRBD1 (5 bases). The CDR3 is made up of 13 amino acids. V was cut by 2 bases and J by 11 bases, with 15 bases left in between. CDR1 and CDR2 from the germline V gene are MNHNY and SVGAGI (reference sequence). The CDR3 spells CASSYGQGGGAFF. DNA for the CDR3: TGTGCCAGCAGTTACGGCCAGGGAGGTGGGGCTTTCTTT.

A single count supports this clone. The chain employs TRBV6-5 and TRBJ1-1; D ambiguous. The CDR3 length is 13 residues. The V and J ends lost 3 bases and 7 bases respectively, with 12 bases between them. From germline, CDR1 is MNHEY and CDR2 SVGAGI. The CDR3 DNA sequence: TGTGCCAGCAGTTATTCCCTCTCCGGTGAAGCTTTCTTT. Translation gives CASSYSLSGEAFF.

Points on this clone: One junction end does not reproduce the germline sequence, and a read error may be involved. This sequence joins TRBV2 and TRBJ1-2; possibly TRBD1 for D (6 bases). The CDR3 covers 15 residues. Germline CDR1 reads SNHLY; CDR2 reads FYNNEI. The CDR3 spells CASSTMEQPPRGYPF. The DNA for the CDR3 is TGTGCCAGCAGCACCATGGAACAACCACCCAGGGGCTACCCCTTC.

As concerns this clone: The junction departs from germline at one end; a sequencing error may be responsible. The chain recombines TRBV6-6 with TRBJ1-5, with D tentatively TRBD1 (5 bases). Germline V lookup: CDR1 MNHNY, CDR2 SVGAGI (reference sequence). This CDR3 region has 14 residues. CDR3 region: CASNRQLNQEPQNF. CDR3 in DNA: TGTGCCAGCAACAGGCAGCTTAATCAGGAGCCCCAGAATTTT.

The chain is built from TRBV2 and TRBJ2-3; D is perhaps TRBD1 (6 bases). V was shortened by 5 bases and J by 2 bases, with 14 bases between the two germline ends. The CDR3 runs 15 residues. Germline V gene lookup returns CDR1 SNHLY and CDR2 FYNNEI. This chain's CDR3 is CASSQDSVYTDTQYF. CDR3 DNA: TGTGCCAGCAGTCAGGACAGTGTTTACACAGATACGCAGTATTTT.

This clone was found a few times. The chain carries TRBV10-3 and TRBJ1-2, with TRBD1 matching over 8 bases. This CDR3 spans 14 amino acids. Germline loops: CDR1 ENHRY, CDR2 SYGVKD. V dropped 6 bases and J dropped 8; count of bases not matched to a gene: 11. The CDR3 protein is CAIRMTGALDGYTF. For the CDR3, the DNA is TGTGCCATCAGGATGACAGGGGCCTTGGACGGCTACACCTTC.

The chain is built from TRBV9 and TRBJ1-6; D may be TRBD1 (5 bases). CDR1 and CDR2 from the germline V gene are SGDLS and YYNGEE. Between the trimmed V and J ends, which lost 1 base and 9 bases, there was a span of 11 bases. CDR3 length equals 14 residues. DNA of the CDR3: TGTGCCAGCAGCGTATTGGGGGAGGGTTCACCCCTCCACTTT. It yields the protein CASSVLGEGSPLHF.

The chain is built from TRBV12-2 and TRBJ2-3; the DNA was not used to check the table's D call, TRBD1. TRBV12-2 is classified as a pseudogene. CDR3 size: 15 residues. CDR3 nucleotides: TGTGCAAGTCGCTTGCAGGGGGCCGAGCCAGATACGCAGTATTTT. Residues: CASRLQGAEPDTQYF.

The V call is TRBV4-3, the J call TRBJ2-5; weak D call: TRBD1 (5 bases). The CDR3 extends over 15 amino acids. Per the germline V gene, CDR1 is LGHNA and CDR2 is YSLEER. Trimming stripped 0 bases from V and 2 bases from J, with 10 bases between. In DNA, the CDR3 is TGCGCCAGCAGCCAAGATCGAGGACAACAAGAGACCCAGTACTTC. It codes for CASSQDRGQQETQYF.

The rearrangement uses TRBV2 and TRBJ2-5; D uncertain. The CDR3 covers 12 residues. Trimming stripped 6 bases from V and 1 base from J, with 6 bases between. The germline V gene has CDR1 SNHLY and CDR2 FYNNEI. The CDR3 bases are TGTGCCAGCAGGCAGGCCCAAGAGACCCAGTACTTC. Residues: CASRQAQETQYF. Full variable domain (outside the CDR3, taken from reference TRBV2 and TRBJ2-5): EPEVTQTPSHQVTQMGQEVILRCVPISNHLYFYWYRQILGQKVEFLVSFYNNEISEKSEIFDDQFSVERPDGSNFTLKIRSTKLEDSAMYFCASRQAQETQYFGPGTRLLVL.

CDR3 coding DNA: TGCGCCAGCAGCTTGGATGCTAGCGGGGGGGCTGAGACCCAGTACTTC. It encodes CASSLDASGGAETQYF. The rearrangement uses TRBV5-1 and TRBJ2-5, with 12 nucleotides matching TRBD2. The CDR3 extends over 16 amino acids. In germline, CDR1 is SGHRS, CDR2 YFSETQ. The trim removed 0 bases at V and 5 bases at J, leaving 5 bases unmatched.

The J gene is TRBJ1-5, the V gene TRBV19; D remains unclear. CDR1 and CDR2 (germline): LNHDA, SQIVND (reference sequence). The V and J ends lost 5 bases and 0 bases respectively, with 8 bases between them. The CDR3 has 14 residues. The CDR3 coding sequence is TGTGCCAGTAGTCGGAGTCTTAGCAATCAGCCCCAGCATTTT. It codes for CASSRSLSNQPQHF.

This clone was picked up a small number of times. The chain is built from TRBV7-2 and TRBJ1-6; D is undetermined. Looked up from germline, CDR1 is SGHTA and CDR2 is FQGNSA. This CDR3 is built from 15 residues. The V end was cut by 6 bases, the J end by 0 bases, with 9 bases between. Here the CDR3 DNA reads TGTGCCAGCAGTTCACTCCTCTCCTATAATTCACCCCTCCACTTT. Encoded protein: CASSSLLSYNSPLHF.

This clone showed up just a few times. V and J are TRBV21-1 and TRBJ1-3; TRBD1 is taken as the D call from the table, unchecked against the DNA. TRBV21-1 is described as a pseudogene. The CDR3 is 16 residues long. The CDR3 nucleotides read TGTGCCAGCAGCAAAGAAAGGGGCTGCTCTGGAAACACCATATATTTT. Translation: CASSKERGCSGNTIYF.

V gene TRBV11-1 combines with J gene TRBJ2-2; 7 bases are shared with TRBD1. The CDR3 length is 14 residues. V dropped 4 bases and J dropped 4; count of bases not matched to a gene: 3. CDR1 is SGHAT, CDR2 FQDESV, per germline (reference sequence). CDR3 bases: TGTGCCAGCAGCTACGGACAGGCCACCGGGGAGCTGTTTTTT. This translates into CASSYGQATGELFF.

The CDR3 region is CASSDRGYYSRDTIYF. The CDR3 DNA follows: TGTGCCAGCAGTGACCGGGGGTACTACTCCCGGGACACCATATATTTT. The V and J genes are TRBV6-1 and TRBJ1-3; maybe TRBD1 (5 bases). Germline V gene data show CDR1 as MNHNS and CDR2 as SASEGT. CDR3 length: 16 amino acids. The V and J ends lost 3 bases and 8 bases respectively, with 20 bases between them.

The J gene is TRBJ2-7, the V gene TRBV15; 10 bases agree with TRBD1. The CDR3 consists of 15 residues. The germline V gene has CDR1 LNHNV and CDR2 YYDKDF (reference sequence). V dropped 4 bases and J dropped 3; count of bases not matched to a gene: 6. Here the CDR3 DNA reads TGTGCCACCAGCACTCCCGGGACAGGGGTCTACGAGCAGTACTTC. Its protein is CATSTPGTGVYEQYF.

To note about this clone: The germline gene is not matched at one end of the junction; a read error may be the cause. The V call is TRBV4-1, the J call TRBJ1-2; TRBD1 matches 7 bases. The CDR3 extends over 16 amino acids. Germline lookup yields CDR1 MGHRA and CDR2 YSYEKL. The CDR3 loop is CASSPGDRSANYGYPF. The CDR3 DNA follows: TGCGCCAGCAGCCCAGGGGACAGATCGGCTAACTATGGCTACCCCTTC.

In nucleotides, the CDR3 is TGCGCCAGCAGCCTGGGACAGGGGCGCACAGATACGCAGTATTTT. The encoded protein is CASSLGQGRTDTQYF. The chain carries TRBV5-1 and TRBJ2-3; TRBD1 agrees at 10 bases. This CDR3 is 15 amino acids long. V trimming: 4 bases; J trimming: 1 base; junction bases outside the gene matches: 3. Germline V gene data show CDR1 as SGHRS and CDR2 as YFSETQ.

This chain links TRBV7-2 with TRBJ1-5; TRBD1 is a possible D gene (5 bases). Germline loops: CDR1 SGHTA, CDR2 FQGNSA. V shed 4 bases and J shed 3 bases, with 13 bases lying between them. The CDR3 runs to 15 residues. The CDR3 coding sequence is TGTGCCAGCAGCTGGGGCCAGATTCTCAATCAGCCCCAGCATTTT. Its translation: CASSWGQILNQPQHF. The whole variable domain, filled in from reference TRBV7-2 and TRBJ1-5, reads GAGVSQSPSNKVTEKGKDVELRCDPISGHTALYWYRQSLGQGLEFLIYFQGNSAPDKSGLPSDRFSAERTGGSVSTLTIQRTQQEDSAVYLCASSWGQILNQPQHFGDGTRLSIL.

This chain uses TRBV2 with TRBJ1-5, with 7 bases that match TRBD1. Germline lookup yields CDR1 SNHLY and CDR2 FYNNEI. J gave up 0 bases and V 5 bases, and 4 bases lay outside the gene matches. The CDR3 length is 15 residues. CDR3 amino acids: CASSYRGDSNQPQHF. DNA of the CDR3: TGTGCCAGCAGTTACAGGGGAGATAGCAATCAGCCCCAGCATTTT.

V and J are TRBV27 and TRBJ1-6; no definite D call. V shed 5 bases and J shed 7 bases, with 24 bases lying between them. The germline V gene encodes CDR1 MNHEY and CDR2 SMNVEV (reference sequence). This CDR3 spans 18 amino acids. The CDR3 DNA reads TGTGCCAGCAGTCGGTGGAAGAATCAGGTTTCCCAAAATTCACCCCTCCACTTT. It is translated as CASSRWKNQVSQNSPLHF.

CDR3 region: CSVGTGGPNEKLFF. The CDR3 nucleotides read TGCAGCGTTGGGACAGGGGGCCCTAATGAAAAACTGTTTTTT. The chain has TRBV29-1 and TRBJ1-4; 11 bases fit TRBD1. The CDR3 extends over 14 amino acids. The junction had 1 base not matched to a gene; V was cut back by 4 bases and J by 3 bases. Germline assignment: CDR1 SQVTM and CDR2 ANQGSEA.